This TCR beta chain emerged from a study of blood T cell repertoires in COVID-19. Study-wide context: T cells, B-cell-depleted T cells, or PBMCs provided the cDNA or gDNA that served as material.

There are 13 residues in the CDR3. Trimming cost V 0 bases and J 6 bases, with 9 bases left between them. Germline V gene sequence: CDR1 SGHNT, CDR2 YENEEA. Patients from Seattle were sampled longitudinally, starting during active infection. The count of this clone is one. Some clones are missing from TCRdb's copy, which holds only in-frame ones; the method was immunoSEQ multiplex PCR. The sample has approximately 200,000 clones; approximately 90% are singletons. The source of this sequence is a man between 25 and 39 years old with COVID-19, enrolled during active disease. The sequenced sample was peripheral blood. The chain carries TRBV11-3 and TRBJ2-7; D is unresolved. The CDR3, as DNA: TGTGCCAGCAGCTTAGAGGCGAGGAGCGAGCAGTACTTC. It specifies CASSLEARSEQYF.